These T cell receptor beta chains were read from a single sample in a study of shared clonotypes between healthy human individuals. Profiled with immunoSEQ multiplex PCR; TCRdb holds only in-frame clones, not every one. The sample lists approximately 2.5 million clones, approximately 92% occurring once. The sample comprised naive CD4+ T cells sorted from blood. The source is a man between 18 and 29 years old in good health. The CDR3 runs from the conserved cysteine through the conserved F or W. A D gene is named only where the DNA matches it firmly. Clone sizes are given selectively: once, few, many, or a class where the clone is expanded.

V gene,D gene,clone size,J gene,CDR3 DNA,CDR3 protein
TRBV7-2,-,-,TRBJ1-2,TGTGCCAGCAGCTTACAGTTAGCTAACTATGGCTACACCTTC,CASSLQLANYGYTF
TRBV6-6,-,-,TRBJ1-3,TGTGCCAGCAGTAACCTAGGGCAGTCTGGAAACACCATATATTTT,CASSNLGQSGNTIYF
TRBV4-3,-,-,TRBJ2-3,TGCGCCAGCAGCCATGACAGGACCACAGATACGCAGTATTTT,CASSHDRTTDTQYF
TRBV10-3,-,-,TRBJ1-1,TGTGCCATCAGTGACGGGGGCACTGAAGCTTTCTTT,CAISDGGTEAFF
TRBV19,TRBD1,-,TRBJ1-1,TGTGCCAGTAGTGGTCCGGGACAGGGAAGCACTGAAGCTTTCTTT,CASSGPGQGSTEAFF
TRBV4-1,TRBD1,-,TRBJ2-5,TGCGCCAGCAGCCCTGGACCGGGACAGAAAGAGACCCAGTACTTC,CASSPGPGQKETQYF
TRBV5-1,-,-,TRBJ2-6,TGCGCCAGCACCTACCTTCAACCGGGACGCCAGTCTGGGGCCAACGTCCTGACTTTC,CASTYLQPGRQSGANVLTF
TRBV2,-,-,TRBJ1-3,TGTGCCAGCAGTGATCAACAGGGTTTAGGAAACACCATATATTTT,CASSDQQGLGNTIYF
TRBV5-1,TRBD2,-,TRBJ2-3,TGCGCCAGCAGCTTGGACGGGAGGGAGACAGATACGCAGTATTTT,CASSLDGRETDTQYF
TRBV5-4,-,once,TRBJ1-4,TGTGCCAGCAGCCCGGATGCGGGGATTGGGGGTGAAAAACTGTTTTTT,CASSPDAGIGGEKLFF
TRBV5-1,-,-,TRBJ2-5,TGCGCCAGCAGCTTAAAACAGGGAGAGCGCCAAGAGACCCAGTACTTC,CASSLKQGERQETQYF
TRBV28,TRBD2,-,TRBJ2-3,TGTGCCAGCAATCGGGGGGGGCAACGCACAGATACGCAGTATTTT,CASNRGGQRTDTQYF
TRBV5-5,TRBD1,-,TRBJ1-2,TGTGCCAGCAGCTTGGCGGGACAGGGGGACTATGGCTACACCTTC,CASSLAGQGDYGYTF
TRBV9,-,-,TRBJ1-3,TGTGCCAGCAGCGAACCCCCAGGGGCCAGCTCTGGAAACACCATATATTTT,CASSEPPGASSGNTIYF
TRBV21-1,-,-,TRBJ2-1,TGTGCCAGCAGCAAAGCTAGGGGGGGATACTCCTACAATGAGCAGTTCTTC,CASSKARGGYSYNEQFF
TRBV6-6,-,-,TRBJ2-1,TGTGCCAGCAGTTACACTACGTACAATGAGCAGTTCTTC,CASSYTTYNEQFF
TRBV6-6,TRBD2,-,TRBJ2-3,TGTGCCAGCCAGCGGGGGGGGGCAGATACGCAGTATTTT,CASQRGGADTQYF
TRBV11-2,-,-,TRBJ2-7,TGTGCCAGCAGCACTCTAGCGCGATACGAGCAGTACTTC,CASSTLARYEQYF
TRBV4-1,-,-,TRBJ2-1,TGCGCCAGCAGCCGGTTAGCGCCTTACAATGAGCAGTTCTTC,CASSRLAPYNEQFF
TRBV6-1,-,-,TRBJ2-3,TGTGCCAGCAGTATCAGGACAGAAAGCACAGATACGCAGTATTTT,CASSIRTESTDTQYF
TRBV21-1,-,-,TRBJ2-3,TGTGCCAGCAGCAAAGGCATAGGACCGACTACTGGCACAGATACGCAGTATTTT,CASSKGIGPTTGTDTQYF
TRBV10-3,-,-,TRBJ2-5,TGTGCCATCAGTGAAGGTAGGGCCCAAGAGACCCAGTACTTC,CAISEGRAQETQYF
TRBV6-1,TRBD1,once,TRBJ1-2,TGTGCCAGCAGCACGGACAGGGTTGATGGCTACACCTTC,CASSTDRVDGYTF
TRBV4-1,TRBD2,-,TRBJ2-2,TGCGCCAGCAGCCTTAGCGGGTCACTAGCGGGAGGCACCGGGGAGCTGTTTTTT,CASSLSGSLAGGTGELFF
TRBV20-1,-,-,TRBJ2-5,TGCAGTGCGATAGGTGGAGAGACCCAGTACTTC,CSAIGGETQYF
TRBV7-9,-,-,TRBJ1-6,TGTGCCAGCAGCTTAGGGGTAGGGGACAATTCACCCCTCCACTTT,CASSLGVGDNSPLHF
TRBV10-3,-,-,TRBJ2-7,TGTGCCATCAGTACGGTGAGCTCCTACGAGCAGTACTTC,CAISTVSSYEQYF
TRBV7-2,TRBD1,-,TRBJ2-7,TGTGCCACCGGACAGGGCCCCTACGAGCAGTACTTC,CATGQGPYEQYF
TRBV7-6,-,-,TRBJ2-3,TGTGCCAGCAGCCCGCAGAGGGGTGACGTCACAGATACGCAGTATTTT,CASSPQRGDVTDTQYF
TRBV4-1,-,-,TRBJ1-6,TGCGCCAGCACTCTCGGGGGAAGGGGTGGTTCACCCCTCCACTTT,CASTLGGRGGSPLHF
TRBV4-3,-,-,TRBJ2-2,TGCGCCAGCAGCCAAGAGGGGGATCTCGGGGGAACAACCGGGGAGCTGTTTTTT,CASSQEGDLGGTTGELFF
TRBV2,-,-,TRBJ2-3,TGTGCCAGCAGTGAAGCGTTGGGGATTGGCACAGATACGCAGTATTTT,CASSEALGIGTDTQYF
TRBV18,-,-,TRBJ2-5,TGTGCCAGCTCACCCTCGGGAGACCAGTACTTC,CASSPSGDQYF
TRBV9,TRBD1,-,TRBJ1-2,TGTGCCAGCAGCCTTGGGGACAGGGAGTACACCTTC,CASSLGDREYTF